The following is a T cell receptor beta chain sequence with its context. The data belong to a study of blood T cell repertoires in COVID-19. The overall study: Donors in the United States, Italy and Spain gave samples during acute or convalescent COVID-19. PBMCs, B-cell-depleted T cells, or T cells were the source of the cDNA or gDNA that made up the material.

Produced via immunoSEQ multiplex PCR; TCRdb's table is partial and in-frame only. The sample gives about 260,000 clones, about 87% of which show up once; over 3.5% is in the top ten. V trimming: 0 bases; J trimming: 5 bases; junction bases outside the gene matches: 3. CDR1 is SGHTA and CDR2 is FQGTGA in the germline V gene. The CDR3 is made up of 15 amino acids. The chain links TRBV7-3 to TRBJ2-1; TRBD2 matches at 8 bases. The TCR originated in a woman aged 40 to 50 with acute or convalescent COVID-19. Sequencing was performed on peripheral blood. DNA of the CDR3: TGTGCCAGCAGCTTAACTAGCGGGGATAACAATGAGCAGTTCTTC. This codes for CASSLTSGDNNEQFF. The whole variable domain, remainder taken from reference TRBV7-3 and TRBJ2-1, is GAGVSQTPSNKVTEKGKYVELRCDPISGHTALYWYRQSLGQGPEFLIYFQGTGAADDSGLPNDRFFAVRPEGSVSTLKIQRTERGDSAVYLCASSLTSGDNNEQFFGPGTRLTVL.